This entry lists 10 T cell receptor beta chains sequenced from one sample in a study of blood T cell repertoires in COVID-19. The assay was immunoSEQ multiplex PCR, and TCRdb's table has in-frame clones only and misses some. The sample yields about 190,000 clones, over 75% seen once. Sequences were obtained from peripheral blood. Receptor source: a man over 45 who had recovered from COVID-19.

The chain links TRBV19 to TRBJ2-1; 9 bases map to TRBD2. From germline, CDR1 is LNHDA and CDR2 SQIVND (reference sequence). Trimming at V came to 2 bases and at J to 6 bases, leaving 5 bases not matched to a gene. The CDR3 totals 15 residues. The CDR3 bases are TGTGCCAGTAGTATACAACTAGCGGGCGGCAATGAGCAGTTCTTC. This encodes CASSIQLAGGNEQFF.

V usage is TRBV5-6 and J usage is TRBJ2-1, with 13 bases fitting TRBD2. V was pared by 2 bases and J by 1 base, with 6 bases of the junction left unmatched. The length of the CDR3 is 18 residues. Looked up from germline, CDR1 is SGHDT and CDR2 is YYEEEE. The CDR3 protein is CASSFGLAGVLSYNEQFF. CDR3 nucleotide sequence: TGTGCCAGCAGCTTCGGACTAGCGGGAGTCTTATCCTACAATGAGCAGTTCTTC.

This clone has only one observation. The V and J genes are TRBV19 and TRBJ2-6; 8 nucleotides agree with TRBD1. Trimming took 7 bases from V and 0 from J; bases not matched to a gene: 5. The CDR3 consists of 16 residues. Germline CDR1 is LNHDA and CDR2 is SQIVND (reference sequence). The chain's CDR3 is CASIRTGRSGANVLTF. For the CDR3, the DNA is TGTGCCAGTATTCGGACAGGGCGCTCTGGGGCCAACGTCCTGACTTTC.

This clone was observed a handful of times. This chain links TRBV14 with TRBJ2-7, with 11 bases identical to TRBD1. This CDR3 spans 13 amino acids. Germline lookup yields CDR1 SGHDN and CDR2 FVKESK. V dropped 8 bases and J dropped 4; count of bases not matched to a gene: 4. The CDR3 loop is CASRDRGRYEQYF. CDR3 bases: TGTGCCAGCCGGGACAGGGGGAGGTACGAGCAGTACTTC.

This chain links TRBV24-1 with TRBJ2-3, with 12 bases matching TRBD1. CDR3 size: 17 residues. J lost 5 bases, V lost 5 bases, and 10 bases had no gene match. Germline V gene data show CDR1 as KGHDR and CDR2 as SFDVKD. The chain's CDR3 is CATSAPGQGALGDTQYF. The DNA for the CDR3 is TGTGCCACCAGTGCCCCGGGACAGGGGGCCTTAGGAGATACGCAGTATTTT.

The V and J genes are TRBV10-3 and TRBJ2-1, with TRBD2 identical over 11 bases. Germline V gene lookup returns CDR1 ENHRY and CDR2 SYGVKD. J gave up 0 bases and V 6 bases, and 4 bases lay outside the gene matches. The CDR3 contains 16 residues. The DNA of the CDR3 is TGTGCCATCAGGGGGACTAGCGGAAGCTCCTACAATGAGCAGTTCTTC. Translated, it gives CAIRGTSGSSYNEQFF.

The rearrangement links TRBV10-3 to TRBJ2-5; a possible D gene is TRBD2 (5 bases). The CDR3 contains 12 residues. Per germline, CDR1 ENHRY and CDR2 SYGVKD. Trimming stripped 10 bases from V and 3 bases from J, with 12 bases between. The DNA for the CDR3 is TGTGCCACTTCACCGGAGGAAGAGACCCAGTACTTC. Translated: CATSPEEETQYF.

The chain is built from TRBV28 and TRBJ1-2; D is unresolved. The length of the CDR3 is 14 residues. The V gene lost 10 bases and the J gene lost 4 bases, with 19 bases spanning the gap. Per the germline V gene, CDR1 is MDHEN and CDR2 is SYDVKM. The CDR3 reads CATWRRDGLYGYTF. The CDR3, as DNA: TGTGCCACCTGGAGAAGAGACGGACTCTATGGCTACACCTTC.

This clone is judged medium-sized. V usage is TRBV5-1 and J usage is TRBJ2-5; tentative D call: TRBD2 (5 bases). The CDR3 length is 13 residues. Germline CDR1 SGHRS, CDR2 YFSETQ. Trimming stripped 4 bases from V and 5 bases from J, with 12 bases between. The CDR3 sequence: CASSVEGRETQYF. The CDR3 bases are TGCGCCAGCAGCGTTGAGGGTCGGGAGACCCAGTACTTC.

The chain joins TRBV6-4 to TRBJ1-1; 9 nucleotides match TRBD1. The CDR3 has 12 amino acids. From germline, CDR1 is MRHNA and CDR2 SNTAGT. J lost 11 bases, V lost 3 bases, and 4 bases had no gene match. The CDR3 DNA reads as TGTGCCAGCAGTGAAGGGACAGGGTTTGCTTTCTTT. Protein: CASSEGTGFAFF.